A single sample gave rise to the 10 T cell receptor beta chains below, sequenced in a study of radiation and T cells in renal cell carcinoma. Using immunoSEQ multiplex PCR, the repertoire was profiled, and TCRdb retains in-frame clones only, with some absent. Among under 30,000 clones, over 50% were seen once, and the ten largest hold roughly 21%. Treatment noted: treatment-naive control, cytoreductive nephrectomy. Sequenced here: tumor tissue, sampled from a patient whose treatment was nephrectomy without radiotherapy. These receptors were taken from a human donor with renal cell carcinoma.

V and J are TRBV21-1 and TRBJ2-2; the D call TRBD1 from the table was never checked on the DNA. TRBV21-1 is noted as a pseudogene. CDR3 length: 17 residues. The CDR3 region has the DNA TGTGCCAGCAGCAAAGCGGACAGGGGGCGCCGGAACGGGGAGCTGTTTTTT. Translation gives CASSKADRGRRNGELFF.

This clone has only a few counts. The chain couples TRBV7-8 to TRBJ2-5; D uncertain. Trimming removed 2 bases at V and 1 base at J, with 11 bases between. Germline V gene sequence: CDR1 SGHVS, CDR2 FQNEAQ. The CDR3 has 15 amino acids. The CDR3 DNA is TGTGCCAGCAGCTTAACTGTGGTCAGCCAAGAGACCCAGTACTTC. This encodes CASSLTVVSQETQYF.

The V call is TRBV5-8, the J call TRBJ1-2, with 8 bases lining up with TRBD1. Germline loops: CDR1 SGHTS, CDR2 YDEGEE. J lost 7 bases, V lost 6 bases, and 5 bases had no gene match. CDR3 length: 12 residues. CDR3 in DNA: TGTGCCAGCAACGGACAGGGCTTTGGCTACACCTTC. This translates into CASNGQGFGYTF.

This clone appeared a few times. This chain connects TRBV10-3 to TRBJ1-1, with a weak D call TRBD1 (6 bases). The CDR3 is made up of 14 amino acids. Germline-derived CDR1 and CDR2 are ENHRY and SYGVKD. Between the trimmed V and J ends, which lost 2 bases and 1 base, there was a span of 8 bases. CDR3 sequence reads: CAISEGQKNTEAFF. CDR3 nucleotides: TGTGCCATCAGTGAGGGACAGAAGAACACTGAAGCTTTCTTT.

The CDR3 reads CASIDRGGKGYTF. The CDR3 DNA sequence: TGTGCCAGCATCGACAGGGGCGGTAAAGGCTACACCTTC. The V call is TRBV2, the J call TRBJ1-2; TRBD1 matches at 8 bases. The CDR3 is 13 amino acids. Per the germline V gene, CDR1 is SNHLY and CDR2 is FYNNEI. The J segment lost 8 bases and the V segment lost 7 bases, leaving 9 bases of the junction unmatched.

CDR3 sequence reads: CAWSKGDRGDEAFF. In DNA, the CDR3 is TGTGCCTGGAGTAAGGGGGACAGGGGGGATGAAGCTTTCTTT. The chain joins TRBV30 to TRBJ1-1; TRBD1 matches at 11 bases. The CDR3 contains 14 residues. The ends lost 2 bases at V and 7 bases at J; junction bases unmatched: 6. Per germline, CDR1 GTSNPN and CDR2 SVGIG (reference sequence).

The J gene is TRBJ2-7, the V gene TRBV5-4; no reliable D call. The CDR3 spans 13 residues. The V end was cut by 0 bases, the J end by 1 base, with 5 bases between. Germline lookup yields CDR1 SGHNT and CDR2 YYREEE (reference sequence). The CDR3 sequence: CASSLEQSYEQYF. The CDR3 DNA sequence: TGTGCCAGCAGCTTGGAACAGTCCTACGAGCAGTACTTC.

This clone showed up just a few times. The V call is TRBV29-1, the J call TRBJ1-2; maybe TRBD1 (5 bases). V was pared by 3 bases and J by 8 bases, with 16 bases between. CDR3 size: 13 residues. The germline V gene encodes CDR1 SQVTM and CDR2 ANQGSEA. This CDR3 reads CSVEPGERGGYTF. Here the CDR3 DNA reads TGCAGCGTTGAGCCGGGGGAGAGAGGCGGCTACACCTTC. Together with reference TRBV29-1 and TRBJ1-2, the CDR3 gives the full variable domain: SAVISQKPSRDICQRGTSLTIQCQVDSQVTMMFWYRQQPGQSLTLIATANQGSEATYESGFVIDKFPISRPNLTFSTLTVSNMSPEDSSIYLCSVEPGERGGYTFGSGTRLTVV.

The table lists this clone with a few counts. In DNA, the CDR3 is TGTGCCAGTAACTTCAGGGGCCAAGAGACCCAGTACTTC. Protein: CASNFRGQETQYF. The J gene is TRBJ2-5, the V gene TRBV19, with D perhaps matching TRBD1 (6 bases). With 7 bases removed from V and 1 base from J, the gap between germline ends came to 10 bases. From germline, CDR1 is LNHDA and CDR2 SQIVND (reference sequence). CDR3 length: 13 amino acids.

Here the CDR3 DNA reads TGCGCCAGCAGCTTGGTAGCGGGGCAGGGCTATGGCTACACCTTC. Its translation is CASSLVAGQGYGYTF. The chain joins TRBV5-1 to TRBJ1-2; the D gene is possibly TRBD1 (5 bases). Germline V gene sequence: CDR1 SGHRS, CDR2 YFSETQ. V was clipped by 0 bases and J by 4 bases, with 13 bases between them. The CDR3 has 15 amino acids.